This TCR beta chain was found in a study of cytomegalovirus exposure and HLA in healthy donors. At the level of the study: An early data release held some 85 million unique TCRs from HLA-typed donors.

This CDR3 spans 16 amino acids. V was shortened by 0 bases and J by 9 bases, with 16 bases between the two germline ends. Germline V gene lookup returns CDR1 SGHNT and CDR2 YYREEE (reference sequence). To note about this clone: Its matching antigen is unknown.

Overall study findings and caveats: A list of roughly 180 TCR beta chains associated with cytomegalovirus was given. A later analysis found common viral pathogens apparently linked to several of the most significant clusters. A link between a missense DCLRE1C variant and TCR beta V- and J-gene trimming emerged from a later analysis.

PCR employed 60 Vbeta and 13 Jbeta primers. TCRdb keeps only in-frame clones here, not all; method: immunoSEQ multiplex PCR. Of over 70,000 clones listed, 67% are singletons. The origin of this receptor is a man aged 30 to 39 in good health and CMV-seronegative. This rearrangement joins TRBV5-4 to TRBJ1-6; D is possibly TRBD1 (6 bases). Sequenced sample: PBMCs. The CDR3 bases are TGTGCCAGCAGCTTGGAGGGGTTAACAGGGATTTCACCCCTCCACTTT. Its protein product is CASSLEGLTGISPLHF. Using reference TRBV5-4 and TRBJ1-6 for the parts outside the CDR3, the full variable domain is ETGVTQSPTHLIKTRGQQVTLRCSSQSGHNTVSWYQQALGQGPQFIFQYYREEENGRGNFPPRFSGLQFPNYSSELNVNALELDDSALYLCASSLEGLTGISPLHFGNGTRLTVT.